This T cell receptor beta chain comes out of a study of CD8+ T cells in alopecia areata. Cell sorting on a FACSAria was used to separate CD4+ and CD8+ T cells from the PBMCs. RNA, once extracted, was reverse transcribed into cDNA for use as the sequencing template. Clones were read by immunoSEQ multiplex PCR, and TCRdb kept only the in-frame ones, dropping some. In the table there are about 150,000 clones, 87% of which are singletons. Whole-study results and caveats: Scalp sequencing captures resident alphabeta T cells of normal skin too.

Looked up from germline, CDR1 is SGDLS and CDR2 is YYNGEE. The junction had 1 base not matched to a gene; V was cut back by 0 bases and J by 4 bases. The CDR3 extends over 15 amino acids. As concerns this clone: What it recognizes is unknown.

The rearrangement uses TRBV9 and TRBJ2-1, with 10 bases lining up with TRBD2. The sequence was obtained from a human donor with alopecia areata. The input for sequencing was CD8+ T cells sorted from blood, taken at week 0. This chain's CDR3 is CASSVGGLAYNEQFF. The CDR3 coding sequence is TGTGCCAGCAGCGTAGGGGGACTAGCGTACAATGAGCAGTTCTTC.